This passage covers 16 T cell receptor beta chains from one sample sequenced in a study of shared clonotypes between healthy human individuals. Assay used: immunoSEQ multiplex PCR; TCRdb lists only in-frame clones, some missing. The sample yields fewer than 2.5 million clones, 90% to 95% seen once. Sample: naive CD4+ T cells from PBMCs. As to subset: CD45RA+ positively selected. Receptors originate from a man younger than 30 in good health. Some clones in this sample may be carry-over from other donors' samples.

J is TRBJ1-3 and V is TRBV4-2, with a tentative D call TRBD1 (5 bases). Looked up from germline, CDR1 is LGHNA and CDR2 is YNFKEQ. The CDR3 has 16 residues. Trimming left V 0 bases short and J 6 bases short, with 15 bases between. This CDR3 is CASSQDYTGPLNTIYF. DNA of the CDR3: TGTGCCAGCAGCCAAGATTACACAGGACCCCTAAACACCATATATTTT.

V gene TRBV28 combines with J gene TRBJ1-4; no reliable D call. The CDR3 is 13 residues long. Deletions cut 8 bases from V and 5 bases from J, with 12 bases between. Germline V lookup: CDR1 MDHEN, CDR2 SYDVKM. Here the CDR3 reads CASASVPNEKLFF. For the CDR3, the DNA is TGTGCCAGCGCTTCGGTCCCGAATGAAAAACTGTTTTTT.

The V and J genes are TRBV5-1 and TRBJ2-2; D gene unclear. Germline CDR1 reads SGHRS; CDR2 reads YFSETQ. The CDR3 spans 15 residues. Trimming took off 2 bases at V and 2 bases at J, with 10 bases between the two ends. The CDR3 nucleotides are TGCGCCAGCAGCTTCTTGACTGGAAACACCGGGGAGCTGTTTTTT. This sequence encodes CASSFLTGNTGELFF.

V gene TRBV7-9 combines with J gene TRBJ2-1; TRBD2 might be the D (5 bases). Per germline, CDR1 SEHNR and CDR2 FQNEAQ (reference sequence). The CDR3 contains 16 residues. Trimming removed 6 bases at V and 0 bases at J, with 15 bases between. The CDR3 sequence: CASSEFEGYSYNEQFF. The DNA of the CDR3 is TGTGCCAGCAGTGAGTTTGAGGGCTACTCCTACAATGAGCAGTTCTTC.

The V call is TRBV29-1, the J call TRBJ2-7, with 7 bases identical to TRBD1. CDR1 SQVTM and CDR2 ANQGSEA come from the germline V gene. The trim removed 6 bases at V and 6 bases at J, leaving 11 bases unmatched. The CDR3 has 13 amino acids. CDR3 DNA sequence: TGCAGCGTCCAGACAGGGTTTAAGGGCGAGCAGTACTTC. It yields the protein CSVQTGFKGEQYF.

The chain is built from TRBV6-6 and TRBJ1-1; D is unclear. The CDR3 is 13 residues long. Trimming took 7 bases from V and 0 from J, leaving 9 bases between them. Germline V gene sequence: CDR1 MNHNY, CDR2 SVGAGI (reference sequence). The CDR3 region has the DNA TGTGCCAGCAAGGAGGTCATGAACACTGAAGCTTTCTTT. Translation: CASKEVMNTEAFF.

V gene TRBV6-1 combines with J gene TRBJ1-5; D remains ambiguous. The ends were cut back, 4 bases at V and 0 bases at J, with 13 bases in the middle. There are 16 residues in the CDR3. Germline V gene data show CDR1 as MNHNS and CDR2 as SASEGT. Written as DNA, the CDR3 is TGTGCCAGCAGTGGAGTTGGACGGAATAGCAATCAGCCCCAGCATTTT. Translated, it gives CASSGVGRNSNQPQHF.

The chain has TRBV7-2 and TRBJ1-5, with a possible D match to TRBD1 (5 bases). The germline V gene encodes CDR1 SGHTA and CDR2 FQGNSA. V shed 2 bases and J shed 6 bases, with 14 bases lying between them. The CDR3 covers 15 residues. This chain's CDR3 is CASSLQGVSGQPQHF. The CDR3 bases are TGTGCCAGCAGCTTACAGGGAGTGAGTGGTCAGCCCCAGCATTTT.

V is TRBV5-1 and J is TRBJ2-1, with D perhaps TRBD2 (5 bases). The V gene lost 5 bases and the J gene lost 0 bases, with 15 bases spanning the gap. Germline V lookup: CDR1 SGHRS, CDR2 YFSETQ. The CDR3 runs to 16 residues. The CDR3 region is CASSYQSGSSYNEQFF. The DNA for the CDR3 is TGCGCCAGCAGTTACCAGAGCGGTAGCTCCTACAATGAGCAGTTCTTC.

The chain employs TRBV5-1 and TRBJ2-2; 7 nucleotides agree with TRBD1. Germline V gene data show CDR1 as SGHRS and CDR2 as YFSETQ. The V and J ends lost 0 bases and 6 bases, in that order; junction bases with no gene match: 8. The CDR3 spans 16 residues. Here the CDR3 DNA reads TGCGCCAGCAGCTTGGGATCGAGGGGGCAGGCCGGGGAGCTGTTTTTT. This translates into CASSLGSRGQAGELFF.

The chain recombines TRBV29-1 with TRBJ1-4; D uncertain. Germline V gene data show CDR1 as SQVTM and CDR2 as ANQGSEA. The V end lost 5 bases, the J end lost 8 bases, and 15 bases lay between the germline ends. The CDR3 has 13 amino acids. The CDR3 loop is CSVMGPEREKLFF. The DNA of the CDR3 is TGCAGCGTTATGGGCCCCGAACGGGAAAAACTGTTTTTT. Full variable domain (rest looked up from reference TRBV29-1 and TRBJ1-4): SAVISQKPSRDICQRGTSLTIQCQVDSQVTMMFWYRQQPGQSLTLIATANQGSEATYESGFVIDKFPISRPNLTFSTLTVSNMSPEDSSIYLCSVMGPEREKLFFGSGTQLSVL.

This rearrangement joins TRBV7-2 to TRBJ2-7, with 8 bases fitting TRBD2. The CDR3 sequence is 16 residues long. Losses at the gene ends were 5 bases for V and 4 bases for J; bases not matched to a gene: 13. The germline CDR1 and CDR2 sequences are SGHTA and FQGNSA. CDR3 in amino acids: CASSPPRPASGYEQYF. The CDR3 nucleotides are TGTGCCAGCAGCCCCCCCCGGCCGGCTAGCGGGTACGAGCAGTACTTC.

The rearrangement joins TRBV5-8 to TRBJ2-2; 9 bases line up with TRBD2. The CDR3 has 17 residues. CDR1 and CDR2 from the germline V gene are SGHTS and YDEGEE. V gave up 4 bases and J gave up 2 bases; unmatched junction bases: 9. The CDR3 region has the DNA TGTGCCAGCAGCCAAGACGGACTAGCGATTAACACCGGGGAGCTGTTTTTT. Residues: CASSQDGLAINTGELFF.

This chain joins TRBV7-6 and TRBJ2-4; D could derive from TRBD1 or TRBD2 (6 bases each). The CDR3 runs 18 residues. V was pared by 6 bases and J by 3 bases, with 24 bases between. Germline V gene lookup returns CDR1 SGHVS and CDR2 FNYEAQ. DNA for the CDR3: TGTGCCAGCAGTCTAGCGCCGTCCAGGGGTCTGGTCAAAAACATTCAGTACTTC. Translation gives CASSLAPSRGLVKNIQYF.

The chain links TRBV5-4 to TRBJ2-1; 8 positions agree with TRBD1. From germline, CDR1 is SGHNT and CDR2 YYREEE (reference sequence). V lost 6 bases and J lost 10; bases outside the gene matches: 12. The CDR3 covers 14 residues. CDR3 in amino acids: CASTSRQGAREQFF. CDR3 sequence (DNA): TGTGCCAGCACCTCAAGGCAGGGGGCGAGGGAGCAGTTCTTC.

The chain combines TRBV19 with TRBJ1-5, with a possible D match to TRBD1 (5 bases). The CDR3 is made up of 15 amino acids. Germline loops: CDR1 LNHDA, CDR2 SQIVND (reference sequence). Between the trimmed V and J ends, which lost 8 bases and 3 bases, there was a span of 17 bases. The CDR3 spells CASGGTAIHNQPQHF. CDR3 DNA: TGTGCCAGTGGGGGAACGGCCATCCACAATCAGCCCCAGCATTTT.